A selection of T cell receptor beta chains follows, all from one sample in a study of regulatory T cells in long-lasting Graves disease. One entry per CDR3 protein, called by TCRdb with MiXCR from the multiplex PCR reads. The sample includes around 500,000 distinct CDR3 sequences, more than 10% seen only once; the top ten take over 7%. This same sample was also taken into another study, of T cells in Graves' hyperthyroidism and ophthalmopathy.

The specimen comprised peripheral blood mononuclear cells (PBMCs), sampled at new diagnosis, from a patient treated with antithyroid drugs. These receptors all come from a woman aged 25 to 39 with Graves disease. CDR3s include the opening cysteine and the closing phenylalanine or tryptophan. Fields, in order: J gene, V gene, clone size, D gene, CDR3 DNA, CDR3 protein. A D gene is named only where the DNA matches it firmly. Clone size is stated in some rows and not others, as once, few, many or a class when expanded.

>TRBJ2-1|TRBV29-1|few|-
TGCAGCGTTCGGCGGGTGAGGTTTGAGCAGTTCTTC
CSVRRVRFEQFF
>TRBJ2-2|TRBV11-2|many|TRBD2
TGTGCCAGCAGCTTTTCTAGCGGGACCAACACCGGGGAGCTGTTTTTT
CASSFSSGTNTGELFF
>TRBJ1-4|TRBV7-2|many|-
TGTGCCAGCAGCCCTATCGCGGGTGAAAAACTGTTTTTT
CASSPIAGEKLFF
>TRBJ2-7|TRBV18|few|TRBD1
TGTGCCAGCTCACCAATCGGACAGGGATACGAGCAGTACTTC
CASSPIGQGYEQYF
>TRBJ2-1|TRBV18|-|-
TGTGCCAGCTCACCATGGACTTTCAATGAGCAGTTCTTC
CASSPWTFNEQFF
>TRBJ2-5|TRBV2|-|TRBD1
TGTGCCAGCACTCCCGGGACAGGGATCGAGACCCAGTACTTC
CASTPGTGIETQYF
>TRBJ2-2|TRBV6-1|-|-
TGTGCCAGTCACCGCGACAGGAACACCGGGGAGCTGTTTTTT
CASHRDRNTGELFF
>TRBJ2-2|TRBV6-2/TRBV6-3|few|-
TGTGCCACCTCGGGTCGCGCGAACACCGGGGAGCTGTTTTTT
CATSGRANTGELFF
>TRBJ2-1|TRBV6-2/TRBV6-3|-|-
TGTGCCAGCAGTTACGACGTAGCCGAGCAGTTCTTC
CASSYDVAEQFF
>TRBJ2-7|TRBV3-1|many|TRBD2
TGTGCCAGCAGCCAGAGCGGGAGTAGGACCTACGAGCAGTACTTC
CASSQSGSRTYEQYF
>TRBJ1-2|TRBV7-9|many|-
TGTGCCAGCAGCCCATTTTCTAACTATGGCTACACCTTC
CASSPFSNYGYTF
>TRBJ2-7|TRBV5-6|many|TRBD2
TGTGCCAGCAGCTTTGGAGCGGGAGTTACTCACGAGCAGTACTTC
CASSFGAGVTHEQYF
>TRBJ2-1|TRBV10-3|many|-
TGTGCCATCAGTGCGAGTAGTGAGCAGTTCTTC
CAISASSEQFF
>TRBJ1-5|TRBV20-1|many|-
TGCAGTCAAACGACGGGGGGAATGCCCCAGCATTTT
CSQTTGGMPQHF
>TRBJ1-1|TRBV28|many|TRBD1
TGTGCCAGCAGTTTCCACAGGGGCTCCCAGAACACTGAAGCTTTCTTT
CASSFHRGSQNTEAFF
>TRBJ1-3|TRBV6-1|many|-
TGTGCCAGCAGTCGGGATACATCCTCTGGAAACACCATATATTTT
CASSRDTSSGNTIYF
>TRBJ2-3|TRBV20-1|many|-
TGCAGTGCTAGGTCAGGCGCCAGAAACACAGATACGCAGTATTTT
CSARSGARNTDTQYF
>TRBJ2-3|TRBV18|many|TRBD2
TGTGCCAGCTCACCACCGGGACTAGCGGGAGGGAGCACAGATACGCAGTATTTT
CASSPPGLAGGSTDTQYF
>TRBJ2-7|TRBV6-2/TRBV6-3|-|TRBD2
TGTGCCAGCAGTTTTCGATTAAGCGGGAGTGGTTACGAGCAGTACTTC
CASSFRLSGSGYEQYF
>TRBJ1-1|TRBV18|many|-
TGTGCCAGCCACCGGGGAGCCGAAGCTTTCTTT
CASHRGAEAFF
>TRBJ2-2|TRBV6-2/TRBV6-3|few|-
TGTGCCAGCAGTTTTGTTGGACTGGCTGGGGAGCTGTTTTTT
CASSFVGLAGELFF
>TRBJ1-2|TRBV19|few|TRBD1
TGTGCCAGTACCAAGATGGCCGGGACAGGGGGGACCTCCTATGGCTACACCTTC
CASTKMAGTGGTSYGYTF
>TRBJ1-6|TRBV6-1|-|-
TGTGCCAGCAGTGCTATAAGGGCCTATAATTCACCCCTCCACTTT
CASSAIRAYNSPLHF
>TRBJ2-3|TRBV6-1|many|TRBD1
TGTGCCAGCCGTGAACAGGGGTTAACAGATACGCAGTATTTT
CASREQGLTDTQYF
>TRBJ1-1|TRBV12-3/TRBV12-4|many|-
TGTGCCAGCAGCATATACGACTCGGGCACTGAAGCTTTCTTT
CASSIYDSGTEAFF
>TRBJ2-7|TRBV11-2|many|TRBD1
TGTGCCAGCAGCACGCTCCGGGACAGGACTTACGAGCAGTACTTC
CASSTLRDRTYEQYF
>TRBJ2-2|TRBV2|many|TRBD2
TGTGCCAGCAGGGACACTCGGGGGGCCGGGGAGCTGTTTTTT
CASRDTRGAGELFF
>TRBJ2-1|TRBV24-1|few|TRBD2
TGTGCCACCAGTGAGTGGGAGGGCCCAAATGAGCAGTTCTTC
CATSEWEGPNEQFF
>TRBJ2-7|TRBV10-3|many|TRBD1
TGTGCCATCAGTGCCGCCGGGACAGGGGCGAGGGACGAGCAGTACTTC
CAISAAGTGARDEQYF
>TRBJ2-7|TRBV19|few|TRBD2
TGTGCCAGTAGGGTGGCTAGCGGGAGCGAGCAGTACTTC
CASRVASGSEQYF
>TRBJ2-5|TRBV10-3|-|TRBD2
TGTGCCATCAGTGAGTCTGGTAGCGGGAGGATGAGGAAAGAGACCCAGTACTTC
CAISESGSGRMRKETQYF
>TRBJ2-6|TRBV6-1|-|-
TGTGCCAGCACGAGAAACTCTGGGGCCAACGTCCTGACTTTC
CASTRNSGANVLTF
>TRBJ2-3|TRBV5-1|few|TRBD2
TGCGCCAGCAGCTTCTTAGCGGGAGTTAGGGATACGCAGTATTTT
CASSFLAGVRDTQYF